This entry features one TCR beta chain sequence. What it recognizes is unknown. Here immunoSEQ multiplex PCR was the method, and the copy in TCRdb shows in-frame clones only, minus some. The sample records under 250,000 clones, roughly 84% being singletons. These data are taken from a study of cytomegalovirus exposure and HLA in healthy donors. Overall study: The approximately 120 validation repertoires and the roughly 680 first-cohort repertoires shared a platform, a later analysis reported.

Findings and caveats of the study: First-cohort TCR clusters tended to co-occur in the 90 to 150 validation repertoires, a later analysis found. Listed as cytomegalovirus-associated were roughly 180 TCR beta chains.

CDR1 and CDR2 (germline): MDHEN, SYDVKM. V trimming: 6 bases; J trimming: 10 bases; junction bases outside the gene matches: 11. CDR3 length: 15 residues. Specimen: PBMCs. This rearrangement joins TRBV28 to TRBJ1-4; 10 positions agree with TRBD1. The source is a woman aged 18-30 years in good health and CMV-seropositive. CDR3 in amino acids: CASREGTGVQRKLFF. The CDR3, as DNA: TGTGCCAGCAGGGAAGGGACAGGGGTACAGAGAAAACTGTTTTTT.